A selection of T cell receptor beta chains follows, all from one sample in a study of breast tumors, draining lymph nodes, adjacent tissues. In TCRdb, the multiplex PCR reads were re-called with MiXCR into one record per CDR3 protein. The sample has about 230,000 distinct CDR3 sequences, about a third seen once. Sequenced: axillary lymph node tissue. These TCRs come from a female donor with breast cancer. Some clones in this sample may be carry-over from other donors' samples. The CDR3 runs from the conserved cysteine through the conserved F or W. A D gene is named only where the DNA matches it firmly. Some rows mark clone size as missing; the rest say once, few, many or name a class of expanded clone.

J	size	V	D	DNA	CDR3
TRBJ2-6	.	TRBV30	.	TGTGCCTGGAGTGCTTGGGGGGCCCAACCATTTGGGGCCAACGTCCTGACTTTC	CAWSAWGAQPFGANVLTF
TRBJ1-5	many	TRBV24-1	.	TGTGCCACCAGTGATTCGACCTGGGGGGGTTATCAGCCCCAGCATTTT	CATSDSTWGGYQPQHF
TRBJ1-2	.	TRBV9	TRBD1	TGTGCCAGCAGCGTAGACGGGCAGGGGGTGAGTGGCTACACCTTC	CASSVDGQGVSGYTF
TRBJ1-2	.	TRBV6-6	.	TGTGCCAGCAGGACCACAGCATCCTATGGCTACACCTTC	CASRTTASYGYTF
TRBJ2-1	.	TRBV5-1	TRBD1	TGTGCCAGCAGCGTAGGACAGGGACTTAGCTCCTACAATGAGCAGTTCTTC	CASSVGQGLSSYNEQFF
TRBJ2-5	many	TRBV6-6	TRBD1	TGTGCCAGCAGACCGGGACAGAAAGAGACCCAGTACTTC	CASRPGQKETQYF
TRBJ2-3	many	TRBV11-3	TRBD1	TGTGCCAGCAGCTCACTCTCTCTAGGGACAGCTAGCACAGATACGCAGTATTTT	CASSSLSLGTASTDTQYF
TRBJ2-5	.	TRBV4-3	TRBD2	TGCGCCAGCAGCCAAGACCACACTAGCGGGGTGACCCAGTACTTC	CASSQDHTSGVTQYF
TRBJ2-5	many	TRBV6-5	.	TGTGCCAGCAGTTACCCAGGGTTGGAGACCCAGTACTTC	CASSYPGLETQYF
TRBJ1-4	.	TRBV20-1	TRBD1	TGCAGTGCTCGGAGCCCGGGACAGGGAGCGGCTAATGAAAAACCGTTTTTT	CSARSPGQGAANEKPFF
TRBJ1-4	.	TRBV29-1	TRBD1	TGCAGCGTTGGACAGAGTTACAGGGGTGAAAAACTGTTTTTT	CSVGQSYRGEKLFF
TRBJ2-1	.	TRBV6-1	TRBD2	TGTGCCAGCAGTTCCGGGACTAGCGGGATCGACTTCCTGTACAATGAGCAGTTCTTC	CASSSGTSGIDFLYNEQFF
TRBJ2-7	once	TRBV7-2	TRBD1	TGTGCTAGAGGACAGGGACAAAGGGAGCAGTACTTC	CARGQGQREQYF
TRBJ2-3	few	TRBV27	.	TGTGCCAGCAGTTTATCAGGGGACCCTCCCACAGATACGCAGTATTTT	CASSLSGDPPTDTQYF
TRBJ2-7	many	TRBV7-2	.	TGTGCCAGCAGTCTCTCCTACGAGCAGTACTTC	CASSLSYEQYF
TRBJ2-2	once	TRBV20-1	TRBD2	TGCAGTGCTAAAGGGACTAGCGGGAGGGCCGGGGAGCTGTTTTTT	CSAKGTSGRAGELFF
TRBJ2-7	few	TRBV20-1	TRBD1	TGCAGTGCGGCAGGGGGCTACGAGCAGTACTTC	CSAAGGYEQYF
TRBJ2-5	.	TRBV20-1	TRBD2	TGCAGTGCTAGGACTAGCGGGAGTATGGGGACCCAGTACTTC	CSARTSGSMGTQYF
TRBJ1-5	few	TRBV6-1	.	TGTGCCAGCAGTCTGACAAGGGGTGTGACTCAGCCCCAGCATTTT	CASSLTRGVTQPQHF
TRBJ2-5	many	TRBV15	TRBD2	TGTGCCACCAGCAGAGTTAGCGGGAGGTCCCAGTACTTC	CATSRVSGRSQYF
TRBJ2-7	many	TRBV5-5	.	TGTGCCAGCAGCTTGGCAGGAGGCGTTTTTGGAGGCGAGCAGTACTTC	CASSLAGGVFGGEQYF
TRBJ1-1	few	TRBV6-5	.	TGTGCCAGCAGGCGAGGACAGTCAGTAGTGGGGACTGAAGCTTTCTTT	CASRRGQSVVGTEAFF
TRBJ1-2	many	TRBV19	.	TGTGCCAGTAGTAGGACATACAGGGACGGCTACACCTTC	CASSRTYRDGYTF
TRBJ2-3	.	TRBV15	.	TGTGCCACCAGCAGTGAAGGGGCGAGCACAGATACGCAGTATTTT	CATSSEGASTDTQYF
TRBJ1-2	many	TRBV5-6	.	TGTGCCAGCAGCTTTGGACAGTTAGGCTACACCTTC	CASSFGQLGYTF
TRBJ2-7	.	TRBV28	.	TGTGCCAGCAGTGGACTCCCCAGGCCAGCGGCGTACGAGCAGTACTTC	CASSGLPRPAAYEQYF
TRBJ1-6	.	TRBV9	.	TGTGCCAGCAGCGCTGCAGGGATGGAACCCCTCCACTTT	CASSAAGMEPLHF
TRBJ1-6	.	TRBV20-1	.	TGCAGTGCTAGAACGGGGGGCTCCCTCCACTTT	CSARTGGSLHF
TRBJ2-7	many	TRBV15	TRBD1	TGTGCCACCAGCAGAGAACGGGACAGCTCCTACGAGCAGTACTTC	CATSRERDSSYEQYF
TRBJ2-1	many	TRBV5-6	.	TGTGCCAGCAGCTTGCGTCTATATGAGCAGTTCTTC	CASSLRLYEQFF
TRBJ2-5	many	TRBV7-2	.	TGTGCCAGCAGCTTATATGGCGGCCGTGGGACCCAGTACTTC	CASSLYGGRGTQYF
TRBJ2-7	many	TRBV5-1	.	TGCGCCAGCAGCTTGGAAGAAAGCGCCTACGAGCAGTACTTC	CASSLEESAYEQYF
TRBJ2-1	.	TRBV7-2	.	TGTGCCAGCGCCTGGGACGGGGATGAGCAGTTCTTC	CASAWDGDEQFF
TRBJ2-7	many	TRBV28	.	TGTGCCAGCAAACGAGGGGAGTCAAAGCAGTACTTC	CASKRGESKQYF
TRBJ2-2	.	TRBV25-1	TRBD2	TGTGCCAGCGTTGATCTCGGGAGGGGCACCGGGGAGCTGTTTTTT	CASVDLGRGTGELFF
TRBJ2-7	.	TRBV18	.	TGTGCCAGCTCACCTGCGCCCTCCGGGGGCGCGTACGAGCAGTACTTC	CASSPAPSGGAYEQYF
TRBJ1-3	many	TRBV5-1	TRBD1	TGCGCCAGCAGCCCAGGTGCAGGGGGAAATGGAAACACCATATATTTT	CASSPGAGGNGNTIYF
TRBJ1-1	.	TRBV28	.	TGTGCCAGCATTTACAACCTCCCTCTGGGCACTGAAGCTTTCTTT	CASIYNLPLGTEAFF
TRBJ2-3	many	TRBV5-1	.	TGCGCCAGCAGCTTGGTTGGCGGGCCTTCGGGCACAGATACGCAGTATTTT	CASSLVGGPSGTDTQYF
TRBJ2-1	few	TRBV12-3/TRBV12-4	TRBD2	TGTGCCAGCAGTTTTGGGATAGCGGGGTACAATGAGCAGTTCTTC	CASSFGIAGYNEQFF
TRBJ1-5	many	TRBV28	.	TGTGCCAGCGGTGAGCCCCAGCATTTT	CASGEPQHF
TRBJ1-5	.	TRBV5-1	.	TGCGCCAGCAGTCCCGTTCGCGAACACCGGGGAAATCAGCCCCAGCATTTT	CASSPVREHRGNQPQHF
TRBJ2-1	few	TRBV4-2	TRBD2	TGTGCCAGCAGCCAAGGTATAGGGACTAGCGGGATGGTTGAGCAGTTCTTC	CASSQGIGTSGMVEQFF
TRBJ2-2	few	TRBV4-2	TRBD2	TGTGCCAGCAGCCAAGACAAGCGGGAGTACGACACCGGGGAGCTGCTTTTT	CASSQDKREYDTGELLF
TRBJ1-2	many	TRBV11-2	TRBD1	TGTGCCAGCAGCTTACCCGGGACAGACGATTTCTATGGCTACACCTTC	CASSLPGTDDFYGYTF
TRBJ2-7	.	TRBV29-1	TRBD1	TGCAGCGTGGCCTGGAGTAAGGGGGCCCCCTACGAGCAGTACTTC	CSVAWSKGAPYEQYF